This TCR beta chain comes out of a study of STAT5B mutations in CD4+ large granular lymphocyte leukemia. Notes on the study in general: Top patient clones used TRBV06 genes more often: 8/27 versus 2/35 in controls. Patient CD4-sorted repertoires looked more clonal than healthy CD4+ repertoires, even without putative leukemic clones.

The data were produced by immunoSEQ multiplex PCR, yet TCRdb's version contains in-frame clones alone and is incomplete. This table holds around 32,000 clones, 78% found once. The V gene lost 4 bases and the J gene lost 2 bases, with 15 bases spanning the gap. This CDR3 is built from 16 residues. CDR1 is SGHTA, CDR2 FQGNSA, per germline. Healthy controls were blood donor buffy coats. Note on this clone: Its antigen is still unknown.

This TCR was sampled from a human donor in good health. Sequenced sample: CD4+ T cells from blood buffy coats. The V and J genes are TRBV7-2 and TRBJ1-5; D ambiguous. CDR3 loop: CASSSGPGSGNQPQHF. The CDR3 DNA sequence: TGTGCCAGCAGCTCCGGTCCCGGCTCCGGCAATCAGCCCCAGCATTTT.